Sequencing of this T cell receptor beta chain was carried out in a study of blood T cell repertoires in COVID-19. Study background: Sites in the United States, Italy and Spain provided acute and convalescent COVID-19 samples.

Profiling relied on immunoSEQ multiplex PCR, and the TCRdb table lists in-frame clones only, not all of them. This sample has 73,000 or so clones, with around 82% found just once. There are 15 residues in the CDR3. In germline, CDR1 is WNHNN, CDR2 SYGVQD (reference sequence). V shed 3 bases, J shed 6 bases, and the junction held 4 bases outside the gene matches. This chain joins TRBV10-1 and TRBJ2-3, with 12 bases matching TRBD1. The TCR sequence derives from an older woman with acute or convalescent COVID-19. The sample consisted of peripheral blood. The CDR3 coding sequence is TGCGCCAGCAGTGACCGGGACAGGGGGCCCGATACGCAGTATTTT. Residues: CASSDRDRGPDTQYF.